The rows below give T cell receptor beta chains drawn from one sample of a study of blood T cells in healthy people across ages. TCRdb fed the 5' RACE reads into MiXCR, producing one record per CDR3 protein. Of roughly 860,000 distinct CDR3 sequences in the sample, approximately 59% were seen once. The sample taken for sequencing was blood. These receptors all stem from a man aged 25-40 years in good health. Each CDR3 is given with its conserved first and last residue. The D gene is left open where the match is weak. A clone size is listed for some rows: how often the clone was seen (once, few, many), or a class if it is expanded.

TRBD1 NA TRBJ2-2 TRBV28 TGTGCCAGCGTAAACCTCCGGGACAGGAACACCGGGGAGCTGTTTTTT CASVNLRDRNTGELFF
NA NA TRBJ2-1 TRBV4-2 TGTGCCAGCAGCCAAGAAACCGGACTACCAATGGAGCAGTTCTTC CASSQETGLPMEQFF
TRBD2 NA TRBJ2-1 TRBV2 TGTGCCAGCAGTGAATCGGGCCTAGCGGGATACAATGAGCAGTTCTTC CASSESGLAGYNEQFF
TRBD2 few TRBJ2-1 TRBV6-6 TGTGCCAGCAGTTACGAGCGGGGGGGAAAAGATGAGCAGTTCTTC CASSYERGGKDEQFF
NA NA TRBJ2-3 TRBV5-5 TGTGCCTCGGATTCAGATACGCAGTATTTT CASDSDTQYF
TRBD2 NA TRBJ2-2 TRBV7-3 TGTGCCAGCAGCTCAAGCGGGGCGAACACCGGGGAGCTGTTTTTT CASSSSGANTGELFF
NA NA TRBJ2-7 TRBV7-9 TGTGCCAGCAGCCCACGACAAGTCTACGAGCAGTACTTC CASSPRQVYEQYF
TRBD1 few TRBJ1-2 TRBV6-6 TGTGCCAGCATGGACAGGGGGCGGTTGACAAGTGGCTACACCTTC CASMDRGRLTSGYTF
NA NA TRBJ1-5 TRBV6-5 TGTGCCAGCAGTTATTACAGAGGGCATCAGCCCCAGCATTTT CASSYYRGHQPQHF
NA few TRBJ1-2 TRBV20-1 TGCAGTGCCATAGAGTGGGGGGAGCCCAATGGCTACACCTTC CSAIEWGEPNGYTF
TRBD1 NA TRBJ1-2 TRBV20-1 TGCAGTGCTAGTGAGCAGGGGGCGGGCTATGGCTACACCTTC CSASEQGAGYGYTF
NA NA TRBJ2-4 TRBV6-2/TRBV6-3 TGTGCCAGCAGTGGGTCTTACATTCAGTACTTC CASSGSYIQYF
NA NA TRBJ2-5 TRBV20-1 TGCAGTGCTAGAGCTCCAAGTGTGGAGACCCAGTACTTC CSARAPSVETQYF
TRBD2 NA TRBJ2-1 TRBV24-1 TGTGCCACCAGTGATTTGCAGGCTAGCGGCTACAATGAGCAGTTCTTC CATSDLQASGYNEQFF
NA NA TRBJ1-3 TRBV7-2 TGTGCCAGCAGCGCCCCAACTACGACCGGAAACACCATATATTTT CASSAPTTTGNTIYF
NA NA TRBJ2-7 TRBV20-1 TGCAGTGCTAGAAATCAACTAGCAGGTCGCGAGCAGTACTTC CSARNQLAGREQYF
TRBD1 few TRBJ2-5 TRBV28 TGTGCCATCTCTAGCCGGGACAGGCAAGAGACCCAGTACTTC CAISSRDRQETQYF
TRBD1 NA TRBJ2-5 TRBV12-3/TRBV12-4 TGTGCCAGCAGTCCCACAGGACAGGGGGGGCAGTACTTC CASSPTGQGGQYF
TRBD2 NA TRBJ2-7 TRBV20-1 TGCAGTGCTAGCCCTAGCGGGGTACCCCCCGAGCAGTACTTC CSASPSGVPPEQYF
TRBD1 once TRBJ2-7 TRBV15 TGTGCCACCAGCAGACCACCACAGGGGGCTAGCTCCTACGAGCAGTACTTC CATSRPPQGASSYEQYF
TRBD2 NA TRBJ2-4 TRBV5-6 TGTGCCAGCAGCTCGACTAGCGGGGTTCCCAAAAACATTCAGTACTTC CASSSTSGVPKNIQYF
NA few TRBJ2-7 TRBV2 TGTGCCAGCAGTGAAGGGGGGCAGAGCTCCTACGAGCAGTACTTC CASSEGGQSSYEQYF